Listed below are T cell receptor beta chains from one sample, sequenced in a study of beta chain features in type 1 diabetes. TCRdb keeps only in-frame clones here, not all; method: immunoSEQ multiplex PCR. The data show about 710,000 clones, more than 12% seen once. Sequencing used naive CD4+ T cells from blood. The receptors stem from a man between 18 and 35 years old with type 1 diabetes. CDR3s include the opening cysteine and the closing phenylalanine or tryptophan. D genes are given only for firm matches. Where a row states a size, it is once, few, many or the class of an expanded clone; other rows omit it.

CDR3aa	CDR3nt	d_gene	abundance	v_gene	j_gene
CASSLGLTYEQYF	TGTGCCAGTAGCCTCGGGCTTACCTACGAGCAGTACTTC	.	few	TRBV19	TRBJ2-7
CSAAGGEQFF	TGCAGTGCAGCCGGGGGGGAGCAGTTCTTC	TRBD2	.	TRBV20-1	TRBJ2-1
CASSLRQGTTEAFF	TGTGCCAGCAGCCTACGACAGGGAACCACTGAAGCTTTCTTT	TRBD1	few	TRBV7-9	TRBJ1-1
CASSQGQGFETQYF	TGTGCCAGCAGCCAGGGACAGGGTTTCGAGACCCAGTACTTC	TRBD1	.	TRBV9	TRBJ2-5
CASSLGGSESYEQYF	TGTGCCAGCAGCTTGGGCGGGAGCGAATCCTACGAGCAGTACTTC	TRBD2	.	TRBV5-4	TRBJ2-7
CASSFGQGSNSPLHF	TGTGCCAGCAGCTTTGGACAGGGGAGTAATTCACCCCTCCACTTT	TRBD1	few	TRBV7-2	TRBJ1-6
CASSLGLAGEQETQYF	TGTGCCAGCAGCTTGGGGCTAGCGGGGGAACAAGAGACCCAGTACTTC	TRBD2	.	TRBV5-4	TRBJ2-5
CASRPSGSNNEQFF	TGTGCCAGCAGACCTAGCGGGAGTAACAATGAGCAGTTCTTC	TRBD2	few	TRBV6-5	TRBJ2-1
CASSQAKLSEKLFF	TGCGCCAGCAGCCAAGCCAAACTTAGTGAAAAACTGTTTTTT	.	few	TRBV4-3	TRBJ1-4
CASTSTYPGELFF	TGTGCCAGCACCTCGACCTACCCCGGGGAGCTGTTTTTT	.	few	TRBV13	TRBJ2-2
CASSDRSGGYGYTF	TGTGCCAGCAGTGATCGGTCAGGCGGCTATGGCTACACCTTC	.	.	TRBV2	TRBJ1-2
CASSLEPSGVPEETQYF	TGCGCCAGCAGCTTGGAGCCTAGCGGGGTGCCGGAAGAGACCCAGTACTTC	TRBD2	few	TRBV5-1	TRBJ2-5
CASSLRLAGYNEQFF	TGTGCCAGCAGCTTACGACTAGCCGGATACAATGAGCAGTTCTTC	TRBD2	.	TRBV7-2	TRBJ2-1
CASSPWGGMETNEKLFF	TGTGCCAGCAGCCCCTGGGGGGGCATGGAAACTAATGAAAAACTGTTTTTT	.	.	TRBV5-8	TRBJ1-4
CAWSVIGSGGQTQYF	TGTGCCTGGAGTGTGATTGGGAGCGGGGGCCAGACCCAGTACTTC	TRBD2	few	TRBV30	TRBJ2-5
CSVELGTGSPLHF	TGCAGCGTTGAGCTAGGGACCGGTTCACCCCTCCACTTT	.	few	TRBV29-1	TRBJ1-6
CASSKDLASGTGELFF	TGTGCCAGCAGTAAAGACCTCGCCAGTGGCACCGGGGAGCTGTTTTTT	.	.	TRBV2	TRBJ2-2
CASYPSTGYEQYF	TGCGCCAGCTATCCAAGCACAGGATACGAGCAGTACTTC	.	few	TRBV5-1	TRBJ2-7
CASSPGVGQGLYEQYF	TGTGCCAGCTCCCCAGGGGTCGGACAGGGTTTGTACGAGCAGTACTTC	TRBD1	.	TRBV9	TRBJ2-7
CAWSGGSSGASYEQYF	TGTGCCTGGAGTGGGGGGAGTAGCGGGGCCTCCTACGAGCAGTACTTC	TRBD2	few	TRBV30	TRBJ2-7
CASSVGSGNYGYTF	TGCGCCAGCAGCGTAGGATCCGGAAACTATGGCTACACCTTC	.	.	TRBV5-1	TRBJ1-2
CASSPQAGAGDTQYF	TGTGCCAGCAGCCCCCAAGCGGGGGCAGGGGATACGCAGTATTTT	TRBD2	few	TRBV7-2	TRBJ2-3
CASSRSTDSPLHF	TGCGCCAGCAGCCGGAGTACAGATTCACCCCTCCACTTT	.	few	TRBV4-1	TRBJ1-6
CASDDGRRANQPQHF	TGTGCCAGCGACGATGGGAGGCGGGCGAATCAGCCCCAGCATTTT	.	few	TRBV6-1	TRBJ1-5